One T cell receptor beta chain is described in this entry. This sample is drawn from a study of T-cell reconstitution after alpha-beta-depleted transplantation in children. The CDR3 runs to 15 residues. The V gene's germline CDR1 is SGHTA and CDR2 FQGNSA. Trimming shortened V by 3 bases and J by 9 bases, and 18 bases separated the two germline ends. Unique molecular identifiers were incorporated into the prepared TCRbeta library. TCRdb used MiXCR to reprocess the PCR reads, holding one entry per CDR3 protein. The table shows hundreds of thousands of distinct CDR3 sequences, with roughly 13% occurring only once.

The V call is TRBV7-2, the J call TRBJ2-1; D tentatively reads TRBD1 or TRBD2 (5 bases each). Material: PBMCs, mostly from graft donor cells, obtained 360 days after TCRalphabeta/CD19-depleted stem cell transplant. The receptor was isolated from a male patient younger than 18 who had a stem cell transplant for acute myeloid leukemia, so the T cells may come from the graft donor. As DNA, the CDR3 is TGTGCCAGCAGCTTCCGGATCGGGGCGGCGGGTGAGCAGTTCTTC. It yields the protein CASSFRIGAAGEQFF. The variable domain in full, with the rest retrieved from reference TRBV7-2 and TRBJ2-1, is GAGVSQSPSNKVTEKGKDVELRCDPISGHTALYWYRQSLGQGLEFLIYFQGNSAPDKSGLPSDRFSAERTGGSVSTLTIQRTQQEDSAVYLCASSFRIGAAGEQFFGPGTRLTVL.